This TCR beta chain was observed in a study of yellow fever vaccine responses in identical twins. Study findings and constraints: After vaccination, twins' T cell response reportedly seemed partly convergent, partly personalized.

Remarks on this clonotype: Its matching antigen is unknown.

This CDR3 is built from 16 residues. The germline V gene encodes CDR1 LNHNV and CDR2 YYDKDF (reference sequence). Trimming cost V 5 bases and J 4 bases; bases outside gene matches: 11. TCRdb redid the calling of the RT-PCR reads with MiXCR, one entry per CDR3 protein. The sample holds under 3,000 distinct CDR3 sequences, roughly 85% seen once. The receptor's source is a woman aged 18-29 years who received the yellow fever vaccine. This chain links TRBV15 with TRBJ2-1; 7 nucleotides line up with TRBD1. This specimen was T cells from blood (PBMCs), unsorted or a sorted subset (not recorded which), taken before or after yellow fever vaccination (not recorded which). For the CDR3, the DNA is TGTGCCACCAGCCCCCGATGGGGACAGACTTACAATGAGCAGTTCTTC. Protein product: CATSPRWGQTYNEQFF.